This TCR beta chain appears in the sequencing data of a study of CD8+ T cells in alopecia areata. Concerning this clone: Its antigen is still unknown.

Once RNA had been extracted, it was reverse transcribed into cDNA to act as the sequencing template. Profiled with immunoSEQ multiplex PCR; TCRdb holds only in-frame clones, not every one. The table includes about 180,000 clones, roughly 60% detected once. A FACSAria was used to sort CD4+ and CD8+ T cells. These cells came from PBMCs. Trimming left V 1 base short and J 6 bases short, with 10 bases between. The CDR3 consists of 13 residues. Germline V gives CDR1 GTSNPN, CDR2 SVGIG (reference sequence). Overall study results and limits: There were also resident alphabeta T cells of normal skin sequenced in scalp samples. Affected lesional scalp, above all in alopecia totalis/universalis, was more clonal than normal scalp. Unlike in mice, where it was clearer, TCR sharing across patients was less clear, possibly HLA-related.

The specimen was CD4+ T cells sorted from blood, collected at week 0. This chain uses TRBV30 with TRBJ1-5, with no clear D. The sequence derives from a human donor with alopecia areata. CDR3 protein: CAWSDGVGQPQHF. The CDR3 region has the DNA TGTGCCTGGAGTGATGGGGTTGGTCAGCCCCAGCATTTT.